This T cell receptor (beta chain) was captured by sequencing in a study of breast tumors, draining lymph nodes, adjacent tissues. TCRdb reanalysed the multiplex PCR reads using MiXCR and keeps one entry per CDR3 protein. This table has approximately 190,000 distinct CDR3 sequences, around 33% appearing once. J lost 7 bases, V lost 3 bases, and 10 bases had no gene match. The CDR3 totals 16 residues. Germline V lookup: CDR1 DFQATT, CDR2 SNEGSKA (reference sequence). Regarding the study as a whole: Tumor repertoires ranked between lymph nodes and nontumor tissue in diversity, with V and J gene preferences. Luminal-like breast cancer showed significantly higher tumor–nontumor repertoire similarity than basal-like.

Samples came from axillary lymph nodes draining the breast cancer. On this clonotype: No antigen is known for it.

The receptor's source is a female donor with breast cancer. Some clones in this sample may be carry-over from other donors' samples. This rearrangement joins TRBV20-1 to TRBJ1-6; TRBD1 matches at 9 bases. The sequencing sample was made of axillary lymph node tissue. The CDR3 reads CSARDRGRDGNSPLHF. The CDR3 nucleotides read TGCAGTGCTAGGGACAGGGGCCGGGACGGAAATTCACCCCTCCACTTT.